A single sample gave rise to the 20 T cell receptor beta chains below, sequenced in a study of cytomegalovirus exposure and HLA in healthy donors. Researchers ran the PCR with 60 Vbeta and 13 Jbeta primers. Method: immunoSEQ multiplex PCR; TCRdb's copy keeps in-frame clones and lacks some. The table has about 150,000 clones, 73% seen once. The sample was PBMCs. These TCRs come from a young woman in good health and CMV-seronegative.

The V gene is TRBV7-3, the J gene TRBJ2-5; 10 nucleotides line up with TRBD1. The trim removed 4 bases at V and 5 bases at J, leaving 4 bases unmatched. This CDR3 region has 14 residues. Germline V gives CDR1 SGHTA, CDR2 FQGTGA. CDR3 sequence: CASSSTGGRETQYF. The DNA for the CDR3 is TGTGCCAGCAGCTCGACAGGGGGCAGGGAGACCCAGTACTTC.

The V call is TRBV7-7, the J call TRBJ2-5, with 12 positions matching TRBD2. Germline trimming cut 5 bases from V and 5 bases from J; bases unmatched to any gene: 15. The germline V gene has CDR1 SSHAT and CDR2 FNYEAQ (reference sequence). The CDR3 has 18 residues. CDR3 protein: CASSTGLAGTPQGETQYF. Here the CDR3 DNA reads TGTGCCAGCAGCACCGGACTAGCGGGAACCCCCCAAGGGGAGACCCAGTACTTC.

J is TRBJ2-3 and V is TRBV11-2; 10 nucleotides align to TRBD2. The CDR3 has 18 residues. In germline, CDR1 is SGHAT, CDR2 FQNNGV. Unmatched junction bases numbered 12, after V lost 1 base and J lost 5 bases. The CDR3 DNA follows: TGTGCCAGCAGCTTAGTAGGCCTTAGCGGGGGGCCGAGAGATACGCAGTATTTT. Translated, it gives CASSLVGLSGGPRDTQYF.

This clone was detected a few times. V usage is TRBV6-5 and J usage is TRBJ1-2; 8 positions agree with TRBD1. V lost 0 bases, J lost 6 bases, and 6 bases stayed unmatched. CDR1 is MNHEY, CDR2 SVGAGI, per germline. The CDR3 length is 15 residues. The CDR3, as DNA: TGTGCCAGCAGTTACTCTCTAACAGGGGGAAATGGCTACACCTTC. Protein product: CASSYSLTGGNGYTF.

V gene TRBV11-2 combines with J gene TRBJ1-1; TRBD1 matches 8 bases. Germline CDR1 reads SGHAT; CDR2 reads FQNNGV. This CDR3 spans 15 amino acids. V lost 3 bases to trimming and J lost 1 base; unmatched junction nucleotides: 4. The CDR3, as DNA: TGTGCCAGCAGCTTTCTAACAGGGGGGAACACTGAAGCTTTCTTT. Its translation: CASSFLTGGNTEAFF.

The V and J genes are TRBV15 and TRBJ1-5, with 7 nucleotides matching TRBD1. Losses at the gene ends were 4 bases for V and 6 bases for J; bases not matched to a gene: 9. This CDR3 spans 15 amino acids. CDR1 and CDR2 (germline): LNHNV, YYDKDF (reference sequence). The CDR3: CATSTKTGLGQPQHF. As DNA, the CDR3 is TGTGCCACCAGCACTAAGACAGGGCTCGGTCAGCCCCAGCATTTT.

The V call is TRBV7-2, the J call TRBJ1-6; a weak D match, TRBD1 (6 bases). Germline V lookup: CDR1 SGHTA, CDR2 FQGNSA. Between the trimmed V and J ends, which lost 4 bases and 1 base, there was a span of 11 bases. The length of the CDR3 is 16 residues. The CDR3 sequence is CASSSTQGSYNSPLHF. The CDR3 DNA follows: TGTGCCAGCAGCTCCACGCAGGGGTCCTATAATTCACCCCTCCACTTT.

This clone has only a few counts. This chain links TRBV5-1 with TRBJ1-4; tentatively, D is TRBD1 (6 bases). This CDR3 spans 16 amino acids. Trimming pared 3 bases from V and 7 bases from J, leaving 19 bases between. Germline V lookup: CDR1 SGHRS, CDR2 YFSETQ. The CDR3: CASSSATGARPEKLFF. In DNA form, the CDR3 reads TGCGCCAGCAGCTCCGCGACAGGCGCGCGACCTGAAAAACTGTTTTTT.

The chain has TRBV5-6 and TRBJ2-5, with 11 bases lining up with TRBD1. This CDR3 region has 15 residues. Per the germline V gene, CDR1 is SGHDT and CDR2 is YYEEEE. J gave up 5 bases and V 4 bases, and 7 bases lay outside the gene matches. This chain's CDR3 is CASSQGQGVLETQYF. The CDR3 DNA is TGTGCCAGCAGCCAGGGACAGGGGGTTTTGGAGACCCAGTACTTC.

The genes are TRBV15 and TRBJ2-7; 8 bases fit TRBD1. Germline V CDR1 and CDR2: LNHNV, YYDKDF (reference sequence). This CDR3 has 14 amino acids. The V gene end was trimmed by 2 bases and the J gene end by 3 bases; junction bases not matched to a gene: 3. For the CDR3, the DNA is TGTGCCACCAGCAGACCGGGACAGGACTACGAGCAGTACTTC. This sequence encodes CATSRPGQDYEQYF.

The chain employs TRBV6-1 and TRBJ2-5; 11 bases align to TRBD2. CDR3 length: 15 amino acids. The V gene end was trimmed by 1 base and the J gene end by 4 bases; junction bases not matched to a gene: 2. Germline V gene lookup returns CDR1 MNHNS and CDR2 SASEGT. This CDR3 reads CASSEVAGGPETQYF. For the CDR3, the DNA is TGTGCCAGCAGTGAAGTAGCGGGGGGGCCAGAGACCCAGTACTTC.

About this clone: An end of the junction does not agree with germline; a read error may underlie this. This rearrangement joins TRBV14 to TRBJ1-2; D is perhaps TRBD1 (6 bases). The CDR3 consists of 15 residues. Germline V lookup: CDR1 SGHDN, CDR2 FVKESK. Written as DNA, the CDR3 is TGTGCCAGCAGCCCCGTAGGGGGGGGGTTTTATGACTACACCTTC. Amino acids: CASSPVGGGFYDYTF.

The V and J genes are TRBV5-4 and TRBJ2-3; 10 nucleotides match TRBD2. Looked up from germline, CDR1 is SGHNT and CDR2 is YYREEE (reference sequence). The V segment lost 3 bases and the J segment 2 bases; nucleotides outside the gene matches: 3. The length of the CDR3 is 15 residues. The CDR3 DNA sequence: TGTGCCAGCAGCTACGGGACTAGCGACACAGATACGCAGTATTTT. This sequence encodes CASSYGTSDTDTQYF.

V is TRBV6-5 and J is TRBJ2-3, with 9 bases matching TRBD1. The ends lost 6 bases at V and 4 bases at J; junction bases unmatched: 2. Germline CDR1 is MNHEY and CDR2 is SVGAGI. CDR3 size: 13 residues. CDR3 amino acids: CASRTGGADTQYF. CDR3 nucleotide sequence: TGTGCCAGCAGGACAGGGGGGGCAGATACGCAGTATTTT.

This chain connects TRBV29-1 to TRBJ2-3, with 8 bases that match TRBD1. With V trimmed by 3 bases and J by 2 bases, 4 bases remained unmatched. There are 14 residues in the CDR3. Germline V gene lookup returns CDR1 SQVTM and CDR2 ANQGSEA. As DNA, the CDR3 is TGCAGCGTTGAGGGACAGGACTACACAGATACGCAGTATTTT. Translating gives CSVEGQDYTDTQYF.

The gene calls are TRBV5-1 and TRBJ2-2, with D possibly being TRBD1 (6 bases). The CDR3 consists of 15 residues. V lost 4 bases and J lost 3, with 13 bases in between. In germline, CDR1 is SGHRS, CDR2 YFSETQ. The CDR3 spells CASSIQGQHTGELFF. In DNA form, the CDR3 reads TGCGCCAGCAGCATACAGGGTCAACACACCGGGGAGCTGTTTTTT.

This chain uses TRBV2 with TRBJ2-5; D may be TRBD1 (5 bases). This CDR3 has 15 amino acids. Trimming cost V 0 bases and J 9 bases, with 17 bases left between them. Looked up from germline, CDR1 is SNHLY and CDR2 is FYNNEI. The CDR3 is CASSEAPLSSGSQYF. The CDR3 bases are TGTGCCAGCAGTGAAGCGCCGCTGTCCTCAGGGTCCCAGTACTTC.

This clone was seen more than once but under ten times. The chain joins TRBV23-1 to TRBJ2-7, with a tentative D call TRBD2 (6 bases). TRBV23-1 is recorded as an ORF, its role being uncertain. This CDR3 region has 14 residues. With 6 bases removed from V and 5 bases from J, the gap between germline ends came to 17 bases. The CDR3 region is CASRPGTPAHEQYV. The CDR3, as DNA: TGCGCCAGCAGGCCTGGGACTCCGGCCCACGAGCAGTACGTC.

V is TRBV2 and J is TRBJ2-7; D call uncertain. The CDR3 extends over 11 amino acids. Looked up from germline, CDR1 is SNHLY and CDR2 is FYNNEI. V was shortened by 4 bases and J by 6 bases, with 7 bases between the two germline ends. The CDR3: CASSVSGEQYF. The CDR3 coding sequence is TGTGCCAGCAGTGTTTCGGGCGAGCAGTACTTC.

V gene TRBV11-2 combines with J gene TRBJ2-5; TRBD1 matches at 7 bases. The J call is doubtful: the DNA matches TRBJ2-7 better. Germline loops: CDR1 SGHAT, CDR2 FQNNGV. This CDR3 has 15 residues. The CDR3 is CASSLAQAGGYEQYF. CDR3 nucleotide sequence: TGTGCCAGCAGCTTAGCCCAGGCAGGGGGCTACGAGCAGTACTTC.